This TCR beta chain appears in the sequencing data of a study of shared clonotypes between healthy human individuals. CD45RO-negative cells were positively selected for CCR7, leaving out terminally differentiated effector memory CD45RA+ cells. This clone was seen a single time. CDR3 length: 13 residues. Unmatched junction bases numbered 5, after V lost 3 bases and J lost 11 bases. Germline V lookup: CDR1 WNHNN, CDR2 SYGVQD (reference sequence). An assay was performed, and its level was deep. TCRdb keeps only in-frame clones here, not all; method: immunoSEQ multiplex PCR. Here the sample spans roughly 650,000 clones, approximately 96% being singletons.

This rearrangement joins TRBV10-1 to TRBJ2-4; 9 nucleotides agree with TRBD1. This TCR was recovered from a young woman in good health. The sequenced sample was naive CD8+ T cells sorted from blood. The CDR3 sequence is CASSDWTGEFQYF. The CDR3, as DNA: TGCGCCAGCAGTGACTGGACAGGGGAGTTTCAGTACTTC.